Below, one T cell receptor beta chain is given with its context. The record originates from a study of CD8+CD57+ T cells in acquired aplastic anemia. Trimming pared 7 bases from V and 2 bases from J, leaving 15 bases between. The germline CDR1 and CDR2 sequences are SNHLY and FYNNEI. The CDR3 has 14 residues. The authors sequenced patients whose flow cytometry had shown CD8+CD57+ cell expansion. Using genomic DNA as the template, TCR beta VDJ and CDR3 profiling was carried out. In TCRdb, the reads were re-called with MiXCR into one record per CDR3 protein. Of fewer than 85,000 distinct CDR3 sequences in the sample, about three quarters are singletons; the top ten hold approximately 80%.

The origin of this receptor is a human donor with aplastic anemia. The chain uses TRBV2 and TRBJ2-7; D is tentatively TRBD1 or TRBD2 (6 bases each). Sequenced material: sorted CD4+, CD8+, or CD8+CD57+ T cells (not recorded which) from PBMCs. The CDR3 protein is CASKIRGLTYEQYF. DNA of the CDR3: TGTGCCAGCAAGATCCGGGGGCTTACCTACGAGCAGTACTTC.